The 13 T cell receptor beta chains presented below share a single source sample, sequenced in a study of blood T cell repertoires in COVID-19. Data came from immunoSEQ multiplex PCR; TCRdb stores just in-frame clones and leaves some out. The repertoire holds 110,000 or so clones, with 85% as singletons. Sequencing was performed on peripheral blood. The source is a human donor in a cohort sampled during active COVID-19.

This sequence joins TRBV11-2 and TRBJ2-7, with a possible D match to TRBD2 (5 bases). Germline CDR1 and CDR2: SGHAT and FQNNGV. The CDR3 totals 14 residues. V lost 2 bases, J lost 2 bases, and 10 bases lay in between. The CDR3 loop is CASSLLEGPYEQYF. The CDR3, as DNA: TGTGCCAGCAGCTTACTAGAGGGCCCCTACGAGCAGTACTTC.

The V and J genes are TRBV23-1 and TRBJ2-7, with D uncertain. TRBV23-1 is identified as an open reading frame with a role that is uncertain. The CDR3 consists of 14 residues. V was clipped by 2 bases and J by 3 bases, with 11 bases between them. In nucleotides, the CDR3 is TGCGCCAGCAGTCAACGCCCCCGCAGCTACGAGCAGTACTTC. As protein: CASSQRPRSYEQYF.

The chain joins TRBV6-5 to TRBJ1-4; TRBD1 aligns across 10 bases. The CDR3 runs 14 residues. J was trimmed by 10 bases and V by 5 bases; bases with no gene match: 7. Germline CDR1 MNHEY, CDR2 SVGAGI. In DNA, the CDR3 is TGTGCCAGCAGTCAGACAGGGGGCGTCGGAAAACTGTTTTTT. The encoded protein is CASSQTGGVGKLFF.

The chain has TRBV7-9 and TRBJ2-1; the match to TRBD2 covers 11 bases. The CDR3 is made up of 18 amino acids. The trim removed 1 base at V and 7 bases at J, leaving 12 bases unmatched. Germline CDR1 is SEHNR and CDR2 is FQNEAQ (reference sequence). The CDR3 here is CASSLEFPTSGGGNEQFF. The DNA for the CDR3 is TGTGCCAGCAGCTTAGAATTCCCCACTAGCGGGGGAGGGAATGAGCAGTTCTTC.

This rearrangement joins TRBV6-2 or TRBV6-3 to TRBJ1-6; D gene uncertain. Germline V gives CDR1 MNHEY, CDR2 SVGEGT. This CDR3 contains 14 residues. With 8 bases removed from V and 0 bases from J, the gap between germline ends came to 8 bases. Here the CDR3 reads CASRSFSYNSPLHF. The CDR3 region has the DNA TGTGCCAGCCGTTCGTTCTCCTATAATTCACCCCTCCACTTT.

The chain has TRBV27 and TRBJ2-7, with D possibly matching TRBD2 (6 bases). The CDR3 sequence is 15 residues long. Trimming left V 0 bases short and J 3 bases short, with 12 bases between. The germline CDR1 and CDR2 sequences are MNHEY and SMNVEV (reference sequence). CDR3 amino acids: CASSLSRGLHYEQYF. Here the CDR3 DNA reads TGTGCCAGCAGTTTATCGAGGGGACTCCACTACGAGCAGTACTTC.

The gene calls are TRBV29-1 and TRBJ2-3; weak D call: TRBD1 (5 bases). Germline values: CDR1 SQVTM, CDR2 ANQGSEA. Between the trimmed V and J ends, which lost 6 bases and 2 bases, there was a span of 12 bases. The CDR3 has 13 amino acids. The CDR3 region has the DNA TGCAGCGTGGGTAGACAGAACACAGATACGCAGTATTTT. This gives the protein CSVGRQNTDTQYF.

The chain combines TRBV6-5 with TRBJ1-5; D is possibly TRBD1 (6 bases). V lost 6 bases, J lost 5 bases, and 11 bases lay in between. CDR3 length: 13 amino acids. CDR1 and CDR2 from the germline V gene are MNHEY and SVGAGI. CDR3 nucleotide sequence: TGTGCCAGCAGATCATACAGGGATCAGCCCCAGCATTTT. Amino acids: CASRSYRDQPQHF.

This clone was recorded once. V and J are TRBV7-2 and TRBJ1-1; 7 bases fit TRBD1. Germline values: CDR1 SGHTA, CDR2 FQGNSA. This CDR3 is 13 amino acids long. With 2 bases clipped from V and 11 bases from J, the junction kept 8 bases outside the gene matches. CDR3: CASSLITQGEAFF. CDR3 DNA: TGTGCCAGCAGCTTAATCACGCAGGGGGAGGCTTTCTTT.

The chain links TRBV5-1 to TRBJ2-1, with D perhaps TRBD2 (5 bases). Germline V CDR1 and CDR2: SGHRS, YFSETQ. V lost 0 bases and J 6 bases, leaving 13 bases between the germline ends. The CDR3 extends over 15 amino acids. CDR3 nucleotide sequence: TGCGCCAGCAGCTTGGCCGCTAGCACGGCCAATGAGCAGTTCTTC. This encodes CASSLAASTANEQFF.

V gene TRBV7-9 combines with J gene TRBJ2-7; possible D gene TRBD1, 5 bases. The germline CDR1 and CDR2 sequences are SEHNR and FQNEAQ (reference sequence). The CDR3 spans 16 residues. The germline V and J ends were trimmed by 4 bases and 5 bases, with 21 bases remaining between them. The CDR3 nucleotides are TGTGCCAGCAGCTCGATTAGGGGCGGCTACTACCACGAGCAGTACTTC. It encodes CASSSIRGGYYHEQYF.

The table lists this clone with a few counts. V and J are TRBV28 and TRBJ2-3; D possibly corresponds to TRBD2 (7 bases). The CDR3 totals 16 residues. V was trimmed by 4 bases and J by 0 bases, leaving 14 bases between them. The germline CDR1 and CDR2 sequences are MDHEN and SYDVKM. This CDR3 is CASSYLGGASTDTQYF. CDR3 nucleotides: TGTGCCAGCAGTTACTTGGGGGGGGCTAGCACAGATACGCAGTATTTT.

V and J are TRBV6-2 or TRBV6-3 and TRBJ2-1, with TRBD2 matching 7 bases. The germline V gene encodes CDR1 MNHEY and CDR2 SVGEGT. CDR3 length: 15 residues. Trimming took 4 bases from V and 0 from J; bases not matched to a gene: 3. The CDR3 loop reads CASSSSGGSYNEQFF. DNA of the CDR3: TGTGCCAGCAGTTCTAGCGGAGGCTCCTACAATGAGCAGTTCTTC.